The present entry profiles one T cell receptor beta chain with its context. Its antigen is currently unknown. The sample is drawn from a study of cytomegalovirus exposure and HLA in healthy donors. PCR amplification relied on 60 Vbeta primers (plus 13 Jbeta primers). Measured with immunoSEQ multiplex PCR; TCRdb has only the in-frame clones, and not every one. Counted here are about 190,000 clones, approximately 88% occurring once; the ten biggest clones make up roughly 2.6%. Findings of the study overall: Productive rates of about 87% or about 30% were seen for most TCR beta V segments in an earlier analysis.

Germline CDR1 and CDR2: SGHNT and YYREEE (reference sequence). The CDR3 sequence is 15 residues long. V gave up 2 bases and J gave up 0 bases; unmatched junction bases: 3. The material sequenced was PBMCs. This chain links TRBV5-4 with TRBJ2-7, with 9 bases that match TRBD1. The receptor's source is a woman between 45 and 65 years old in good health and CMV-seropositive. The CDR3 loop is CASSFGQGSSYEQYF. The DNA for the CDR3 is TGTGCCAGCAGCTTTGGACAGGGGAGCTCCTACGAGCAGTACTTC. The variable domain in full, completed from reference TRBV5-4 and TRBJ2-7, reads ETGVTQSPTHLIKTRGQQVTLRCSSQSGHNTVSWYQQALGQGPQFIFQYYREEENGRGNFPPRFSGLQFPNYSSELNVNALELDDSALYLCASSFGQGSSYEQYFGPGTRLTVT.